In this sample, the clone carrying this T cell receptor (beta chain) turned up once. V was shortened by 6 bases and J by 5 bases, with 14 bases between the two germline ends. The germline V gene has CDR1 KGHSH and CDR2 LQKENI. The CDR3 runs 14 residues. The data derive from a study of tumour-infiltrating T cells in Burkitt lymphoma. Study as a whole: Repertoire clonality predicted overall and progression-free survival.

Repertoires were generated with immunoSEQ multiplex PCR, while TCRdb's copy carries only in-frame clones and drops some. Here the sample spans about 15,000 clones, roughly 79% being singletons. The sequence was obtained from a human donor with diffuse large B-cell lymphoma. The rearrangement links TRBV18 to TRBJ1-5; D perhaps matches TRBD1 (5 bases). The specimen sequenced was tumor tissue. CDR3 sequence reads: CASSGGPGDQPQHF. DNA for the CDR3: TGTGCCAGCTCTGGGGGACCCGGGGATCAGCCCCAGCATTTT.